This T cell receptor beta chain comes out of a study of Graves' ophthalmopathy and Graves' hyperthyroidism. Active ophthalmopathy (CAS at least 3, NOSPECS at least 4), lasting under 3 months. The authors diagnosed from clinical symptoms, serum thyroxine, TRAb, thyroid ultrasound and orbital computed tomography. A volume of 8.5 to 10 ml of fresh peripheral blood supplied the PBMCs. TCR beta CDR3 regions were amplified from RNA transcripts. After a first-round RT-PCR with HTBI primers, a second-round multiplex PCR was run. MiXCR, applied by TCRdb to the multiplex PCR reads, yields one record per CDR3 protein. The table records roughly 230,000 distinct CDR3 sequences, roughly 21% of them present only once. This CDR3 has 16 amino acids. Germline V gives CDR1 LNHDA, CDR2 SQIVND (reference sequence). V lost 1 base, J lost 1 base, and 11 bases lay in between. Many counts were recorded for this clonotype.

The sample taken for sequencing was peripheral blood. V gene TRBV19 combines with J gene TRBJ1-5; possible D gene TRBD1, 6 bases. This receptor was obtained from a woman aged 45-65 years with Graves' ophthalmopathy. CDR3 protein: CASSIVGASSNQPQHF. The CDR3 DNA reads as TGTGCCAGTAGTATAGTGGGGGCTAGCAGCAATCAGCCCCAGCATTTT.